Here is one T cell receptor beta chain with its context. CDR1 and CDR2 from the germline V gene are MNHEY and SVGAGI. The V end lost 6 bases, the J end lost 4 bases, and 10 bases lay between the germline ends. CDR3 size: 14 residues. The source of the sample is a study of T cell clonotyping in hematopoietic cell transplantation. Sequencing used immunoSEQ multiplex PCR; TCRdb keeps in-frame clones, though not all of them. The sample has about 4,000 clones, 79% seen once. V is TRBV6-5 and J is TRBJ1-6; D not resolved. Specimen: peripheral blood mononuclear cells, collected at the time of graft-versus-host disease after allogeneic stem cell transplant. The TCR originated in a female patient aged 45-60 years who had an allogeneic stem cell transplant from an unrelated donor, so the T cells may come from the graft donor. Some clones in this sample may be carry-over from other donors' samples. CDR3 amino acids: CASSHPIYNSPLHF. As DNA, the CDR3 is TGTGCCAGCAGCCACCCGATTTATAATTCACCCCTCCACTTT.